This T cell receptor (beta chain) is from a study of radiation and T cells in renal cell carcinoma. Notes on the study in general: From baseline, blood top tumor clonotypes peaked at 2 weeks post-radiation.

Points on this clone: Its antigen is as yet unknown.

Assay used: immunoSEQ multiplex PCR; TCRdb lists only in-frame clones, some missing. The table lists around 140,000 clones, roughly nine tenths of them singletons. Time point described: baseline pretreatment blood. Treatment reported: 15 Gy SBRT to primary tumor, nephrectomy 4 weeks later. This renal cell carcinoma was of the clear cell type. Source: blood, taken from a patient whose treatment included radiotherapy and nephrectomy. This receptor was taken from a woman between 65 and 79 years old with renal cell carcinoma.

In DNA form, the CDR3 reads TGTGCCAGCAGCCTCGACAGGGGGCTTGGCTACACCTTC. It encodes CASSLDRGLGYTF. This rearrangement joins TRBV7-9 to TRBJ1-2; 10 bases fit TRBD1. The CDR3 runs to 13 residues. Germline CDR1 and CDR2: SEHNR and FQNEAQ (reference sequence). Trimming at V came to 5 bases and at J to 7 bases, leaving 4 bases not matched to a gene.